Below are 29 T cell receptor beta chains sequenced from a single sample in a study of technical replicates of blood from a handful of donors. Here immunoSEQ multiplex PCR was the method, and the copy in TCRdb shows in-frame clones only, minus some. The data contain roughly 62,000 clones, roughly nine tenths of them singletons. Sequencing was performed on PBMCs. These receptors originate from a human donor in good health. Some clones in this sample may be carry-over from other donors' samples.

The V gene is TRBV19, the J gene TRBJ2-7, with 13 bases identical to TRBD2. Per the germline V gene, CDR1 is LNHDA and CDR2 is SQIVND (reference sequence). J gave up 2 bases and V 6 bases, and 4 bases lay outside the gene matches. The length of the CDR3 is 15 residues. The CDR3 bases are TGTGCCAGTAGCATGACTAGCGGGGGGCCCTACGAGCAGTACTTC. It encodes CASSMTSGGPYEQYF.

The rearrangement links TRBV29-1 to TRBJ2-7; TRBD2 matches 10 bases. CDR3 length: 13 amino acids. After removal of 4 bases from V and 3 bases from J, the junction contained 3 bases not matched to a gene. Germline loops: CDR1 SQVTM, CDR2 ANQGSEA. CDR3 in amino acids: CSVALAGSYEQYF. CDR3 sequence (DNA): TGCAGCGTTGCACTAGCGGGAAGCTACGAGCAGTACTTC.

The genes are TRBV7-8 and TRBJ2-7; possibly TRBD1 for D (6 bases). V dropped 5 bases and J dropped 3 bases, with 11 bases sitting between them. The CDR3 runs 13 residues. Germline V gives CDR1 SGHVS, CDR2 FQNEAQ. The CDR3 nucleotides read TGTGCCAGCAGCCATGGACAGTTCTACGAGCAGTACTTC. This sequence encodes CASSHGQFYEQYF.

CDR3 protein: CASSYSNRLVDTEAFF. CDR3 sequence (DNA): TGTGCCAGCAGTTACTCAAACAGGTTGGTCGACACTGAAGCTTTCTTT. This rearrangement joins TRBV6-5 to TRBJ1-1; a weak D match, TRBD1 (5 bases). The CDR3 contains 16 residues. Germline V gene lookup returns CDR1 MNHEY and CDR2 SVGAGI. Trimming pared 0 bases from V and 3 bases from J, leaving 14 bases between.

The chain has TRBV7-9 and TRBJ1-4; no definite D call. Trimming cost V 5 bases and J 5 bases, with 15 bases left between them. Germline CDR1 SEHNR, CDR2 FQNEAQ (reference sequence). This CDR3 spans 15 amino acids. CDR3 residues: CASSPGSANNEKLFF. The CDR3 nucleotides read TGTGCCAGCAGCCCCGGAAGCGCCAACAATGAAAAACTGTTTTTT. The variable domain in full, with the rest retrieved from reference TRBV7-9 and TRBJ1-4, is DTGVSQNPRHKITKRGQNVTFRCDPISEHNRLYWYRQTLGQGPEFLTYFQNEAQLEKSRLLSDRFSAERPKGSFSTLEIQRTEQGDSAMYLCASSPGSANNEKLFFGSGTQLSVL.

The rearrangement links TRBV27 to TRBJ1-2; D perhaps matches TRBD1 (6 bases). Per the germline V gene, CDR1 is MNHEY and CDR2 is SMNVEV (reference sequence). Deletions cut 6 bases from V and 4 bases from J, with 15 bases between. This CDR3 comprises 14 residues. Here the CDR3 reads CASSPNRASYGYTF. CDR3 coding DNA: TGTGCCAGCAGCCCCAACAGGGCAAGCTATGGCTACACCTTC.

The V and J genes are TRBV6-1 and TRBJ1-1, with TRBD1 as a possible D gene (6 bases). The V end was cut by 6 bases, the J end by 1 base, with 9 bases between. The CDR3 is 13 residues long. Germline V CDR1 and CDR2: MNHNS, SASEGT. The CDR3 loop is CASRVDRNTEAFF. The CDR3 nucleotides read TGTGCCAGCAGGGTGGACAGGAACACTGAAGCTTTCTTT.

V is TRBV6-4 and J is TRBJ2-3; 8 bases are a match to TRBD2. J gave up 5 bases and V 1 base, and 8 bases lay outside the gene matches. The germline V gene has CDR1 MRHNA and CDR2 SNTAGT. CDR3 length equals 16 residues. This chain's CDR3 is CASSDLPAGGLDTQYF. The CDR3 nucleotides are TGTGCCAGCAGTGACTTGCCGGCGGGGGGACTAGATACGCAGTATTTT.

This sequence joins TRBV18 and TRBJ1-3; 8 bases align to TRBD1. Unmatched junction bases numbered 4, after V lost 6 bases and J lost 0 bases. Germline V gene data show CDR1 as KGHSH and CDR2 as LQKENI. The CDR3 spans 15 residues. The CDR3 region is CASSPQGASGNTIYF. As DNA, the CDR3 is TGTGCCAGCTCCCCCCAGGGGGCCTCTGGAAACACCATATATTTT. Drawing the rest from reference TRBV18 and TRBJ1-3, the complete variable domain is NAGVMQNPRHLVRRRGQEARLRCSPMKGHSHVYWYRQLPEEGLKFMVYLQKENIIDESGMPKERFSAEFPKEGPSILRIQQVVRGDSAAYFCASSPQGASGNTIYFGEGSWLTVV.

CDR3: CASSGQGYNEQFF. Here the CDR3 DNA reads TGTGCCAGCAGCGGACAGGGGTACAATGAGCAGTTCTTC. The rearrangement uses TRBV2 and TRBJ2-1; TRBD1 matches at 9 bases. CDR3 length: 13 residues. CDR1 and CDR2 (germline): SNHLY, FYNNEI. V was clipped by 6 bases and J by 4 bases; unmatched bases: 1.

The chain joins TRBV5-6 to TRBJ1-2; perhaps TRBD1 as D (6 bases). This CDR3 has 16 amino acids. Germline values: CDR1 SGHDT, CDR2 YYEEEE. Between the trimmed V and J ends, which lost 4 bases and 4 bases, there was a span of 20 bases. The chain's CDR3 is CASSPPGRGTLYGYTF. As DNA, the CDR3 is TGTGCCAGCAGCCCTCCTGGGCGGGGGACACTCTATGGCTACACCTTC.

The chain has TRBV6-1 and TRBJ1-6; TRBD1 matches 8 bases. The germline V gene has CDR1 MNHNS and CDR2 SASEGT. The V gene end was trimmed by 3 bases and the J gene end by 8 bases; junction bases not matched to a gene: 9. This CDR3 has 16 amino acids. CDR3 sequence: CASSERQGASDSPLHF. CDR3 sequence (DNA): TGTGCCAGCAGTGAGAGGCAGGGGGCTTCGGATTCACCCCTCCACTTT.

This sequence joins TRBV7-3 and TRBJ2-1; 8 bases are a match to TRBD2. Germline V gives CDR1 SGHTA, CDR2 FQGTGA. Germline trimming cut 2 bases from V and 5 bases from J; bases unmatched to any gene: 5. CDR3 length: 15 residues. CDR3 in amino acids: CASSLGGLAHNEQFF. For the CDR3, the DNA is TGTGCCAGCAGCTTAGGCGGACTAGCCCACAATGAGCAGTTCTTC.

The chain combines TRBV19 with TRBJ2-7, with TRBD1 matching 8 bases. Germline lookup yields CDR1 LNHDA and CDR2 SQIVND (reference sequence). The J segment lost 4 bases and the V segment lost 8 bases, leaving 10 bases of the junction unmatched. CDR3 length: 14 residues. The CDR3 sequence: CASQSGTGSYEQYF. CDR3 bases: TGTGCCAGTCAGTCCGGGACAGGTTCGTACGAGCAGTACTTC.

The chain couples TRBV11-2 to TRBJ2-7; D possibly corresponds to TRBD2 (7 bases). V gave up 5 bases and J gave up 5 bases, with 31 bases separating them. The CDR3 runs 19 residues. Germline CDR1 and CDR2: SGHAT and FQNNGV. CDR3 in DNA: TGTGCCAGCAGCCCGCGACCGAGGGGGGGGGCTACCTCGTCCCACGAGCAGTACTTC. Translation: CASSPRPRGGATSSHEQYF. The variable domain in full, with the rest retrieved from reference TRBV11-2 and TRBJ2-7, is EAGVAQSPRYKIIEKRQSVAFWCNPISGHATLYWYQQILGQGPKLLIQFQNNGVVDDSQLPKDRFSAERLKGVDSTLKIQPAKLEDSAVYLCASSPRPRGGATSSHEQYFGPGTRLTVT.

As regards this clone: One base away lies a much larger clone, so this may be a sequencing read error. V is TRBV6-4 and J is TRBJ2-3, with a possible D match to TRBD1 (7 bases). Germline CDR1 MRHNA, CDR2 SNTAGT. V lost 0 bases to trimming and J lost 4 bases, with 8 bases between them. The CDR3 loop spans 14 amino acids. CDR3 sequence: CASSDSRGADTQYF. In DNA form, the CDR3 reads TGTGCCAGCAGTGACTCCAGGGGGGCAGATACGCAGTATTTT.

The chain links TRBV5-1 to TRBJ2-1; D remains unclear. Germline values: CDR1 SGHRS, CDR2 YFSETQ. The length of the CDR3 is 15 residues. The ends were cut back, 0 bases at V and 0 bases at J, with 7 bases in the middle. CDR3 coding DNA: TGCGCCAGCAGCTTGGCGGTGAGCTCCTACAATGAGCAGTTCTTC. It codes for CASSLAVSSYNEQFF.

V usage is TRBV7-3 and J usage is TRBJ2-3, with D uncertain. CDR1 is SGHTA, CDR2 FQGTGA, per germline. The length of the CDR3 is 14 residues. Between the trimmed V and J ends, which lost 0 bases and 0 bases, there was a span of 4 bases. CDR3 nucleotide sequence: TGTGCCAGCAGCTTAACCAGGAGCACAGATACGCAGTATTTT. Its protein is CASSLTRSTDTQYF.

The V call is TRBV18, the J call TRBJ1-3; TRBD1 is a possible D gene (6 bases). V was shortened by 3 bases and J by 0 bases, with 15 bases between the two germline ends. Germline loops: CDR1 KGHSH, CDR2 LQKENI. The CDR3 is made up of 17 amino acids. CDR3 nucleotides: TGTGCCAGCTCACCTCCGACAGGTCGGATCTCTGGAAACACCATATATTTT. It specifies CASSPPTGRISGNTIYF.

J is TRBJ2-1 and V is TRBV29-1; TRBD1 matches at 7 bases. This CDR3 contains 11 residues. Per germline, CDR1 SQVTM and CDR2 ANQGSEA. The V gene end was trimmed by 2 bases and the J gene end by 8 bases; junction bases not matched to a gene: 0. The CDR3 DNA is TGCAGCGTTGAACAGGGGGATGAGCAGTTCTTC. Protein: CSVEQGDEQFF.

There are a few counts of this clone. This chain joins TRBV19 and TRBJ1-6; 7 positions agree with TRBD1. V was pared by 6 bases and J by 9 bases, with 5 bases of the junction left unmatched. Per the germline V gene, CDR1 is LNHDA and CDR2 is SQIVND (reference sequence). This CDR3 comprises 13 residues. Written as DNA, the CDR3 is TGTGCCAGTAGGACAGGGAGTACTTCACCCCTCCACTTT. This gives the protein CASRTGSTSPLHF.

The CDR3 bases are TGTGCCAGCAGCTCGGACCGGGAAAACTACGAGCAGTACTTC. This encodes CASSSDRENYEQYF. This chain links TRBV7-6 with TRBJ2-7, with TRBD2 as a possible D gene (5 bases). V gave up 4 bases and J gave up 3 bases, with 13 bases separating them. This CDR3 has 14 residues. CDR1 and CDR2 from the germline V gene are SGHVS and FNYEAQ.

The CDR3: CASSLSRGTNEKLFF. CDR3 DNA: TGTGCCAGCTCCCTTTCCCGGGGAACTAATGAAAAACTGTTTTTT. The J gene is TRBJ1-4, the V gene TRBV25-1; no definite D call. Trimming took off 8 bases at V and 1 base at J, with 14 bases between the two ends. The CDR3 has 15 amino acids. The germline V gene has CDR1 MGHDK and CDR2 SYGVNS.

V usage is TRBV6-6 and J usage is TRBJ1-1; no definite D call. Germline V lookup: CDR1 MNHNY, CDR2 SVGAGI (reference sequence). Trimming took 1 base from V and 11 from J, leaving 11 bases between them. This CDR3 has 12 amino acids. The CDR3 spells CASSYWQASAFF. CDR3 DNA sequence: TGTGCCAGCAGTTACTGGCAGGCCTCGGCTTTCTTT.

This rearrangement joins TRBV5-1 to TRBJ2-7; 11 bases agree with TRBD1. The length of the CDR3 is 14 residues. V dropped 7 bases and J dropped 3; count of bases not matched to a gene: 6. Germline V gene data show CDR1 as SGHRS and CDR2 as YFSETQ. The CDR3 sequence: CASAAGTGGYEQYF. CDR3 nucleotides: TGCGCCAGCGCTGCCGGGACAGGGGGCTACGAGCAGTACTTC. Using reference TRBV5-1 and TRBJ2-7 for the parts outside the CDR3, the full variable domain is KAGVTQTPRYLIKTRGQQVTLSCSPISGHRSVSWYQQTPGQGLQFLFEYFSETQRNKGNFPGRFSGRQFSNSRSEMNVSTLELGDSALYLCASAAGTGGYEQYFGPGTRLTVT.

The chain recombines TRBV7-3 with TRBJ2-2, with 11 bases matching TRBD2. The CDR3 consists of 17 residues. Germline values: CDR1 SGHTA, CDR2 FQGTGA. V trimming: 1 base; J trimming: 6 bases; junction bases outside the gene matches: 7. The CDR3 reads CASSLNRPGLAAGELFF. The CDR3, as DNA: TGTGCCAGCAGCTTAAACCGTCCGGGACTAGCGGCCGGGGAGCTGTTTTTT.

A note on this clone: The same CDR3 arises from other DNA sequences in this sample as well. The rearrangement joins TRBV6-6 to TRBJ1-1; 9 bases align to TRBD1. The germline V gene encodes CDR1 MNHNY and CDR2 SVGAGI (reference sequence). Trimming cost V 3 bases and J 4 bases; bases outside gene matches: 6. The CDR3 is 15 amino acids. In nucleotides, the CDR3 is TGTGCCAGCAGTTATTCGACAGGGGGAGGCACTGAAGCTTTCTTT. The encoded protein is CASSYSTGGGTEAFF.

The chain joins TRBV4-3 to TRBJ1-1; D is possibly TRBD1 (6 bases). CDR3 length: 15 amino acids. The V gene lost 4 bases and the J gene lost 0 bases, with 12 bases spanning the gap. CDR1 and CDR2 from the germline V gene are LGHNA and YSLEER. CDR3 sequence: CASSPRAGVNTEAFF. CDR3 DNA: TGCGCCAGCAGCCCCAGGGCAGGGGTGAACACTGAAGCTTTCTTT.

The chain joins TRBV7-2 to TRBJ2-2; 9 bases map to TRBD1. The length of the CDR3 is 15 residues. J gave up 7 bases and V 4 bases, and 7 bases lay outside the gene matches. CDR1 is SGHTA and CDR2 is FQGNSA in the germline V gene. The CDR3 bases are TGTGCCAGCAGCTACCGGACAGGGGCAGGCGGGGAGCTGTTTTTT. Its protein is CASSYRTGAGGELFF.